A single T cell receptor (beta chain) is shown here with its context. The antigen is undetermined. Tagging with unique molecular identifiers was a feature of the TCR beta cDNA libraries. Yield was 450,000 to 650,000 cDNA molecules from approximately 0.91 to 9.4 million T cells. A single record per CDR3 protein comes from TCRdb applying MiXCR to the PCR reads. This table has 750,000 to 950,000 distinct CDR3 sequences, roughly half appearing once. This specimen comes from a study of post-analysis software for immune sequencing data. The wider study: The courses of disease that were included comprised relapsing-remitting, secondary progressive and progressive-relapsing multiple sclerosis.

Study-level results: Under the F measure, samples that were prepared in one batch clustered strongly together. Significantly lower normalized Chao1 diversity was found in patients with multiple sclerosis relative to controls.

The specimen was blood. This clonotype was obtained from a girl aged 5-17 years with multiple sclerosis.

DNA of the CDR3: TGTGCCAGCACCCGGGATTTGTACAATGAGCAGTTCTTC. Translating it yields CASTRDLYNEQFF. V and J are TRBV2 and TRBJ2-1; D perhaps matches TRBD2 (5 bases). Per the germline V gene, CDR1 is SNHLY and CDR2 is FYNNEI. The CDR3 runs 13 residues. Trimming removed 7 bases at V and 4 bases at J, with 11 bases between.